This T cell receptor beta chain was sequenced during a study of blood T cell repertoires in COVID-19. Study-level information: Donors in the United States, Italy and Spain gave samples during acute or convalescent COVID-19.

This clone occurred once. Data came from immunoSEQ multiplex PCR; TCRdb stores just in-frame clones and leaves some out. The table shows about 200,000 clones, with approximately 85% occurring only once. The length of the CDR3 is 13 residues. V shed 3 bases, J shed 6 bases, and the junction held 2 bases outside the gene matches. CDR1 and CDR2 (germline): SGHRS, YFSETQ. The specimen sequenced was peripheral blood. This clonotype was obtained from a man in his 60s with acute or convalescent COVID-19. The J gene is TRBJ1-1, the V gene TRBV5-1; 10 bases match TRBD1. The CDR3 sequence is CASSYGQGAEAFF. The CDR3 coding sequence is TGCGCCAGCAGCTATGGACAGGGGGCTGAAGCTTTCTTT.